Presented here are 30 T cell receptor beta chains from one specimen sequenced in a study of cytomegalovirus exposure and HLA in healthy donors. The PCR was carried out with 60 Vbeta primers and 13 Jbeta primers. Generated by immunoSEQ multiplex PCR, the TCRdb table keeps only in-frame clones and is missing some. The sample's table shows some 110,000 clones. Sequencing input: PBMCs. These receptors were obtained from a man aged 25 to 40 in good health and CMV-seronegative.

The V gene is TRBV27, the J gene TRBJ1-3; TRBD1 agrees at 9 bases. Germline V CDR1 and CDR2: MNHEY, SMNVEV (reference sequence). The CDR3 covers 16 residues. Unmatched junction bases numbered 6, after V lost 5 bases and J lost 1 base. The CDR3 loop reads CASSRAGTGSGNTIYF. As DNA, the CDR3 is TGTGCCAGCAGTAGAGCCGGGACAGGGTCTGGAAACACCATATATTTT.

The J gene is TRBJ2-7, the V gene TRBV6-9; TRBD1 matches 9 bases. Losses at the gene ends were 5 bases for V and 1 base for J; bases not matched to a gene: 9. Germline CDR1 is MNHGY and CDR2 is SVAAGI. The CDR3 runs 16 residues. The chain's CDR3 is CASSQKGDRDSYEQYF. As DNA, the CDR3 is TGTGCCAGCAGTCAAAAAGGGGACAGGGATTCCTACGAGCAGTACTTC.

This chain uses TRBV6-1 with TRBJ2-3, with D perhaps matching TRBD2 (5 bases). This CDR3 comprises 14 residues. V lost 7 bases and J 2 bases, leaving 13 bases between the germline ends. CDR1 is MNHNS and CDR2 is SASEGT in the germline V gene. The CDR3 DNA reads TGTGCCAGCAAGGCATCGGGGTTCACAGATACGCAGTATTTT. Amino acids: CASKASGFTDTQYF.

The chain joins TRBV30 to TRBJ1-4, with 8 bases that match TRBD1. V was pared by 4 bases and J by 6 bases, with 1 base of the junction left unmatched. The length of the CDR3 is 12 residues. CDR1 and CDR2 from the germline V gene are GTSNPN and SVGIG (reference sequence). The CDR3 nucleotides read TGTGCCTGGACGACAGGGGATGAAAAACTGTTTTTT. Translated, it gives CAWTTGDEKLFF.

This sequence joins TRBV11-2 and TRBJ2-5; TRBD1 matches 9 bases. Losses at the gene ends were 5 bases for V and 5 bases for J; bases not matched to a gene: 9. Germline assignment: CDR1 SGHAT and CDR2 FQNNGV. The CDR3 has 15 residues. The CDR3 loop is CASSRGTGPGETQYF. The DNA of the CDR3 is TGTGCCAGCAGCCGTGGGACAGGGCCGGGGGAGACCCAGTACTTC. Full variable domain (outside the CDR3, taken from reference TRBV11-2 and TRBJ2-5): EAGVAQSPRYKIIEKRQSVAFWCNPISGHATLYWYQQILGQGPKLLIQFQNNGVVDDSQLPKDRFSAERLKGVDSTLKIQPAKLEDSAVYLCASSRGTGPGETQYFGPGTRLLVL.

Here the CDR3 reads CASSVALSQGPRSNEQFF. The DNA of the CDR3 is TGTGCCAGCAGCGTAGCTCTGTCTCAGGGGCCCCGTTCGAATGAGCAGTTCTTC. The chain combines TRBV9 with TRBJ2-1; D might be TRBD1 (6 bases). Germline CDR1 reads SGDLS; CDR2 reads YYNGEE. The CDR3 is 18 amino acids. Trimming took off 0 bases at V and 7 bases at J, with 23 bases between the two ends.

The V and J genes are TRBV5-1 and TRBJ1-4, with 10 bases that match TRBD1. In germline, CDR1 is SGHRS, CDR2 YFSETQ. V was clipped by 0 bases and J by 9 bases; unmatched bases: 5. The CDR3 contains 15 residues. CDR3 in DNA: TGCGCCAGCAGCTTGGGGCCGGGACAGGGGCAAAAACTGTTTTTT. Residues: CASSLGPGQGQKLFF.

This sequence joins TRBV5-1 and TRBJ1-2, with a weak D call TRBD1 (6 bases). V was pared by 4 bases and J by 6 bases, with 10 bases between. The CDR3 spans 12 residues. Per the germline V gene, CDR1 is SGHRS and CDR2 is YFSETQ. CDR3 loop: CASSPNRDGYTF. In DNA, the CDR3 is TGCGCCAGCAGCCCTAACAGGGATGGCTACACCTTC.

This chain links TRBV11-1 with TRBJ1-5; TRBD1 agrees at 7 bases. This CDR3 spans 15 amino acids. Germline V gives CDR1 SGHAT, CDR2 FQDESV (reference sequence). V was clipped by 6 bases and J by 1 base; unmatched bases: 6. The CDR3 loop reads CASSQGTASNQPQHF. The CDR3, as DNA: TGTGCCAGCAGTCAAGGGACAGCGAGCAATCAGCCCCAGCATTTT.

The J gene is TRBJ1-2, the V gene TRBV19; TRBD1 might be the D (5 bases). This CDR3 comprises 13 residues. The germline V gene encodes CDR1 LNHDA and CDR2 SQIVND (reference sequence). Trimming took 4 bases from V and 2 from J, leaving 8 bases between them. The CDR3 DNA is TGTGCCAGTAGTACAGGGTTGAACTATGGCTACACCTTC. Translated, it gives CASSTGLNYGYTF.

V and J are TRBV5-4 and TRBJ2-5; perhaps TRBD1 as D (6 bases). The last part of the DNA fits TRBJ2-7 better; the J call may be wrong. The CDR3 is 15 residues long. Germline V lookup: CDR1 SGHNT, CDR2 YYREEE (reference sequence). The CDR3: CASSRAGASSYEQYF. CDR3 nucleotides: TGTGCCAGCAGCCGGGCAGGGGCAAGCTCCTACGAGCAGTACTTC.

The chain uses TRBV15 and TRBJ1-2, with D possibly being TRBD1 (6 bases). Trimming took off 4 bases at V and 1 base at J, with 16 bases between the two ends. The CDR3 is made up of 16 amino acids. The germline gives CDR1 LNHNV, CDR2 YYDKDF (reference sequence). The CDR3 is CATSIFRDRHNYGYTF. DNA for the CDR3: TGTGCCACCAGCATTTTCCGAGACAGGCATAACTATGGCTACACCTTC.

The chain couples TRBV5-1 to TRBJ2-3, with 7 bases aligning to TRBD1. Germline V CDR1 and CDR2: SGHRS, YFSETQ. V dropped 4 bases and J dropped 2; count of bases not matched to a gene: 4. This CDR3 has 14 amino acids. CDR3 in DNA: TGCGCCAGCAGCCCGGGACAGTTCACAGATACGCAGTATTTT. Translated: CASSPGQFTDTQYF.

This chain connects TRBV19 to TRBJ1-1; maybe TRBD1 (5 bases). The CDR3 consists of 13 residues. Germline loops: CDR1 LNHDA, CDR2 SQIVND (reference sequence). The V gene lost 9 bases and the J gene lost 3 bases, with 14 bases spanning the gap. The CDR3 is CASRQTGDTEAFF. CDR3 sequence (DNA): TGTGCCAGCCGACAGACGGGGGACACTGAAGCTTTCTTT.

The chain combines TRBV11-3 with TRBJ2-1; TRBD2 agrees at 7 bases. The V gene end was trimmed by 5 bases and the J gene end by 9 bases; junction bases not matched to a gene: 16. Looked up from germline, CDR1 is SGHNT and CDR2 is YENEEA. This CDR3 comprises 16 residues. The CDR3 bases are TGTGCCAGCAGCCCGTCGGACCGGCGGGGGATTGCTGAGCAGTTCTTC. This encodes CASSPSDRRGIAEQFF.

CDR3 DNA: TGCGCCAGCAGCGACCCTCAGGGGGCAGGGGAGACCCAGTACTTC. Protein sequence: CASSDPQGAGETQYF. The chain combines TRBV5-1 with TRBJ2-5; 8 nucleotides align to TRBD1. With 4 bases clipped from V and 5 bases from J, the junction kept 10 bases outside the gene matches. This CDR3 spans 15 amino acids. CDR1 and CDR2 (germline): SGHRS, YFSETQ.

The chain is built from TRBV5-6 and TRBJ1-4, with 7 positions matching TRBD1. The junction had 11 bases not matched to a gene; V was cut back by 1 base and J by 8 bases. Per the germline V gene, CDR1 is SGHDT and CDR2 is YYEEEE. The CDR3 covers 16 residues. As DNA, the CDR3 is TGTGCCAGCAGCTTGAGAGGGGGCGGATTTGACGAAAAACTGTTTTTT. Translated, it gives CASSLRGGGFDEKLFF.

V gene TRBV6-5 combines with J gene TRBJ1-1; D is undetermined. Per the germline V gene, CDR1 is MNHEY and CDR2 is SVGAGI. V was shortened by 2 bases and J by 7 bases, with 8 bases between the two germline ends. The CDR3 consists of 12 residues. As DNA, the CDR3 is TGTGCCAGCAGTTACACATCACGTGAAGCTTTCTTT. The encoded protein is CASSYTSREAFF.

The chain joins TRBV5-6 to TRBJ1-5; 8 bases line up with TRBD1. The CDR3 runs 16 residues. Germline assignment: CDR1 SGHDT and CDR2 YYEEEE. The J segment lost 0 bases and the V segment lost 4 bases, leaving 6 bases of the junction unmatched. The CDR3: CASSATGEYSNQPQHF. As DNA, the CDR3 is TGTGCCAGCAGCGCGACAGGGGAATATAGCAATCAGCCCCAGCATTTT. Filled out from reference TRBV5-6 and TRBJ1-5, the complete variable domain reads DAGVTQSPTHLIKTRGQQVTLRCSPKSGHDTVSWYQQALGQGPQFIFQYYEEEERQRGNFPDRFSGHQFPNYSSELNVNALLLGDSALYLCASSATGEYSNQPQHFGDGTRLSIL.

The rearrangement joins TRBV7-2 to TRBJ1-6, with D uncertain. V lost 5 bases and J 7 bases, leaving 9 bases between the germline ends. Germline V gene sequence: CDR1 SGHTA, CDR2 FQGNSA. The CDR3 spans 13 residues. The CDR3 nucleotides read TGTGCCAGCAGCCTAGTCGAGAATTCACCCCTCCACTTT. Protein sequence: CASSLVENSPLHF.

This chain links TRBV6-5 with TRBJ1-1; 10 bases align to TRBD1. In germline, CDR1 is MNHEY, CDR2 SVGAGI. V trimming: 6 bases; J trimming: 3 bases; junction bases outside the gene matches: 4. This CDR3 contains 14 residues. CDR3: CASSLGQGYTEAFF. The CDR3 nucleotides are TGTGCCAGCAGCCTGGGACAGGGGTACACTGAAGCTTTCTTT.

This chain connects TRBV28 to TRBJ1-1; TRBD1 is a possible D gene (5 bases). The germline CDR1 and CDR2 sequences are MDHEN and SYDVKM. The CDR3 consists of 13 residues. V dropped 5 bases and J dropped 1 base, with 8 bases sitting between them. The CDR3 loop reads CASSPRENTEAFF. CDR3 nucleotides: TGTGCCAGCAGTCCCAGGGAGAACACTGAAGCTTTCTTT.

Here the CDR3 reads CASSSWDSEAFF. The CDR3 bases are TGTGCCAGCAGCAGTTGGGACAGTGAAGCTTTCTTT. This rearrangement joins TRBV13 to TRBJ1-1, with TRBD1 matching 7 bases. The CDR3 has 12 residues. With 5 bases clipped from V and 7 bases from J, the junction kept 4 bases outside the gene matches. Germline V lookup: CDR1 PRHDT, CDR2 FYEKMQ (reference sequence).

The rearrangement joins TRBV11-2 to TRBJ2-5; maybe TRBD1 (7 bases). CDR3 size: 15 residues. Germline CDR1 SGHAT, CDR2 FQNNGV. V lost 5 bases and J lost 7, with 20 bases in between. In DNA form, the CDR3 reads TGTGCCAGCAGCGCCCTTGCTGGAGGGGGCGGGACCCAGTACTTC. Protein product: CASSALAGGGGTQYF. The complete variable domain, with remaining parts taken from reference TRBV11-2 and TRBJ2-5, reads EAGVAQSPRYKIIEKRQSVAFWCNPISGHATLYWYQQILGQGPKLLIQFQNNGVVDDSQLPKDRFSAERLKGVDSTLKIQPAKLEDSAVYLCASSALAGGGGTQYFGPGTRLLVL.

The V and J genes are TRBV6-5 and TRBJ1-6; D not certain. This CDR3 has 16 residues. Germline V gene lookup returns CDR1 MNHEY and CDR2 SVGAGI. V lost 4 bases to trimming and J lost 4 bases, with 14 bases between them. The CDR3 reads CASSLAGFPYNSPLHF. In DNA form, the CDR3 reads TGTGCCAGCAGTTTGGCGGGATTCCCTTATAATTCACCCCTCCACTTT.

The V and J genes are TRBV2 and TRBJ1-6; TRBD1 aligns across 7 bases. Germline V lookup: CDR1 SNHLY, CDR2 FYNNEI. The ends lost 11 bases at V and 0 bases at J; junction bases unmatched: 10. This CDR3 region has 16 residues. The CDR3 bases are TGTGCCGTGGGAAGACAGGGAAGCTCCTATAATTCACCCCTCCACTTT. Protein sequence: CAVGRQGSSYNSPLHF. Full variable domain (rest looked up from reference TRBV2 and TRBJ1-6): EPEVTQTPSHQVTQMGQEVILRCVPISNHLYFYWYRQILGQKVEFLVSFYNNEISEKSEIFDDQFSVERPDGSNFTLKIRSTKLEDSAMYFCAVGRQGSSYNSPLHFGNGTRLTVT.

The CDR3 region is CASSPDGGQGVSYNSPLHF. CDR3 DNA sequence: TGTGCCAGCAGCCCGGATGGGGGACAGGGGGTATCCTATAATTCACCCCTCCACTTT. This sequence joins TRBV5-8 and TRBJ1-6; 11 bases are shared with TRBD1. Trimming at V came to 4 bases and at J to 1 base, leaving 10 bases not matched to a gene. From germline, CDR1 is SGHTS and CDR2 YDEGEE. The CDR3 is 19 residues long.

The chain links TRBV19 to TRBJ1-5, with D uncertain. Germline values: CDR1 LNHDA, CDR2 SQIVND (reference sequence). The CDR3 length is 10 residues. The germline V and J ends were trimmed by 8 bases and 8 bases, with 7 bases remaining between them. As DNA, the CDR3 is TGTGCCAGTGAGGGAGAGCCCCAGCATTTT. Amino acid sequence: CASEGEPQHF.

The rearrangement joins TRBV7-2 to TRBJ2-1; possibly TRBD2 for D (5 bases). This CDR3 spans 15 amino acids. Per the germline V gene, CDR1 is SGHTA and CDR2 is FQGNSA. The V and J ends lost 4 bases and 0 bases respectively, with 10 bases between them. The CDR3 sequence: CASSSDLSSYNEQFF. DNA for the CDR3: TGTGCCAGCAGCTCGGACTTGAGCTCCTACAATGAGCAGTTCTTC.

In nucleotides, the CDR3 is TGTGCCAGTAGTCCTACAGGGGGCGCCTACGGCTACACCTTC. Its protein product is CASSPTGGAYGYTF. The V gene is TRBV19, the J gene TRBJ1-2; 9 nucleotides line up with TRBD1. Germline CDR1 LNHDA, CDR2 SQIVND (reference sequence). V lost 5 bases and J lost 8; bases outside the gene matches: 9. The CDR3 contains 14 residues.